Below are 18 T cell receptor beta chains sequenced from a single sample in a study of response to subunit inactivated influenza vaccine. TCRdb analysed the RT-PCR reads with MiXCR anew, one entry per CDR3 protein. The sample has roughly 710,000 distinct CDR3 sequences, 13% to 15% seen once; the top ten hold about 7.6%. The sequencing here drew on PBMCs from blood, taken roughly 15 days before vaccination. The source of these receptors is a man aged 45-60 years who received an inactivated influenza vaccine.

The sample holds a few counts of this clonotype. This chain links TRBV12-3 or TRBV12-4 with TRBJ1-6; no reliable D call. Trimming cost V 5 bases and J 4 bases, with 12 bases left between them. The CDR3 is 15 residues long. The CDR3 here is CASSKARDYNSPLHF. Written as DNA, the CDR3 is TGTGCCAGCAGTAAGGCGAGAGATTATAATTCACCCCTCCACTTT.

The rearrangement joins TRBV20-1 to TRBJ2-5; tentative D call: TRBD1 (5 bases). The germline CDR1 and CDR2 sequences are DFQATT and SNEGSKA (reference sequence). V was pared by 0 bases and J by 0 bases, with 11 bases between. CDR3 length equals 15 residues. The CDR3 is CSARDGGANQETQYF. The CDR3 nucleotides read TGCAGTGCTAGAGATGGTGGGGCTAACCAAGAGACCCAGTACTTC.

This clonotype appeared a few times. The chain links TRBV29-1 to TRBJ1-2; TRBD1 matches at 7 bases. The CDR3 is made up of 15 amino acids. Looked up from germline, CDR1 is SQVTM and CDR2 is ANQGSEA. J gave up 5 bases and V 4 bases, and 13 bases lay outside the gene matches. The CDR3 sequence: CSVGNRGTEQYGYTF. The CDR3 DNA follows: TGCAGCGTTGGTAATCGAGGGACAGAACAATATGGCTACACCTTC. The full variable domain, in which reference TRBV29-1 and TRBJ1-2 provide the parts outside the CDR3, is SAVISQKPSRDICQRGTSLTIQCQVDSQVTMMFWYRQQPGQSLTLIATANQGSEATYESGFVIDKFPISRPNLTFSTLTVSNMSPEDSSIYLCSVGNRGTEQYGYTFGSGTRLTVV.

The chain carries TRBV19 and TRBJ2-5, with 7 positions matching TRBD1. CDR1 is LNHDA and CDR2 is SQIVND in the germline V gene (reference sequence). The V and J ends lost 3 bases and 5 bases, in that order; junction bases with no gene match: 6. CDR3 size: 14 residues. The CDR3 loop reads CASSIKTGLETQYF. CDR3 nucleotides: TGTGCCAGTAGTATCAAGACAGGGTTGGAGACCCAGTACTTC.

The rearrangement links TRBV7-9 to TRBJ2-1, with TRBD2 matching over 7 bases. CDR1 is SEHNR and CDR2 is FQNEAQ in the germline V gene (reference sequence). V was pared by 5 bases and J by 5 bases, with 9 bases of the junction left unmatched. The CDR3 runs 15 residues. In DNA, the CDR3 is TGTGCCAGCAGCAACCGGGGGGACCCCAACAATGAGCAGTTCTTC. This sequence encodes CASSNRGDPNNEQFF.

This clonotype has only a few counts. This rearrangement joins TRBV7-9 to TRBJ2-2; D perhaps matches TRBD2 (5 bases). V lost 10 bases and J lost 3, with 15 bases in between. CDR1 is SEHNR, CDR2 FQNEAQ, per germline (reference sequence). The CDR3 spans 14 residues. CDR3 nucleotides: TGTGCCACCAAAGGGAGTTCGGACACCGGGGAGCTGTTTTTT. This codes for CATKGSSDTGELFF. Combining the CDR3 with reference TRBV7-9 and TRBJ2-2 gives the whole variable domain DTGVSQNPRHKITKRGQNVTFRCDPISEHNRLYWYRQTLGQGPEFLTYFQNEAQLEKSRLLSDRFSAERPKGSFSTLEIQRTEQGDSAMYLCATKGSSDTGELFFGEGSRLTVL.

The chain links TRBV2 to TRBJ2-4; no clear D gene. The CDR3 loop spans 11 amino acids. Germline V lookup: CDR1 SNHLY, CDR2 FYNNEI. Between the trimmed V and J ends, which lost 4 bases and 4 bases, there was a span of 2 bases. The CDR3 DNA reads TGTGCCAGCAGTGGAAAAAACATTCAGTACTTC. Its translation is CASSGKNIQYF. Combining the CDR3 with reference TRBV2 and TRBJ2-4 gives the whole variable domain EPEVTQTPSHQVTQMGQEVILRCVPISNHLYFYWYRQILGQKVEFLVSFYNNEISEKSEIFDDQFSVERPDGSNFTLKIRSTKLEDSAMYFCASSGKNIQYFGAGTRLSVL.

The chain couples TRBV6-2 or TRBV6-3 to TRBJ1-5; 11 nucleotides line up with TRBD1. The CDR3 is 18 amino acids. Germline CDR1 is MNHEY and CDR2 is SVGEGT. J gave up 1 base and V 5 bases, and 10 bases lay outside the gene matches. CDR3 in amino acids: CASSPGTGGIRSNQPQHF. CDR3 in DNA: TGTGCCAGCAGTCCGGGGACAGGGGGAATAAGGAGCAATCAGCCCCAGCATTTT.

The gene calls are TRBV7-3 and TRBJ2-1; TRBD2 matches at 13 bases. Germline V gene sequence: CDR1 SGHTA, CDR2 FQGTGA. This CDR3 comprises 17 residues. With 5 bases clipped from V and 7 bases from J, the junction kept 11 bases outside the gene matches. CDR3 in DNA: TGTGCCAGCAGCCAGGGACTAGCGGGACCAGGGTATAATGAGCAGTTCTTC. Translation: CASSQGLAGPGYNEQFF.

This chain connects TRBV3-1 to TRBJ2-3, with 12 nucleotides matching TRBD2. The germline CDR1 and CDR2 sequences are LGHDT and YNNKEL (reference sequence). The junction had 10 bases not matched to a gene; V was cut back by 5 bases and J by 7 bases. This CDR3 spans 16 amino acids. This CDR3 is CASSTSGRFQSNTQYF. Written as DNA, the CDR3 is TGTGCCAGCAGCACTAGCGGGAGGTTTCAATCAAATACGCAGTATTTT.

This clonotype was counted a few times. The chain recombines TRBV3-1 with TRBJ2-5, with TRBD1 matching 8 bases. Per the germline V gene, CDR1 is LGHDT and CDR2 is YNNKEL (reference sequence). The ends lost 4 bases at V and 2 bases at J; junction bases unmatched: 6. The CDR3 has 15 amino acids. The CDR3 DNA sequence: TGTGCCAGCAGCCGGAACAGGGGGTCACAAGAGACCCAGTACTTC. Amino acid sequence: CASSRNRGSQETQYF.

This sequence joins TRBV10-3 and TRBJ2-2, with D possibly being TRBD2 (6 bases). The CDR3 has 16 amino acids. CDR1 and CDR2 (germline): ENHRY, SYGVKD. V was cut by 4 bases and J by 2 bases, with 14 bases left in between. CDR3 protein: CAISVSAGGNTGELFF. CDR3 in DNA: TGTGCCATCAGTGTATCAGCCGGGGGAAACACCGGGGAGCTGTTTTTT.

This clonotype was seen a handful of times. This sequence joins TRBV20-1 and TRBJ2-5, with D perhaps TRBD1 or TRBD2 (5 bases each). The CDR3 covers 14 residues. V was clipped by 0 bases and J by 4 bases, with 12 bases between them. The germline gives CDR1 DFQATT, CDR2 SNEGSKA (reference sequence). This CDR3 is CSARDAARGETQYF. The CDR3 DNA reads TGCAGTGCTAGAGACGCGGCGAGGGGAGAGACCCAGTACTTC.

CDR3 nucleotide sequence: TGCGCCAGCAGCTTGTTGGGGCAGGGAACCTATGGCTACACCTTC. This codes for CASSLLGQGTYGYTF. The chain combines TRBV5-1 with TRBJ1-2; possibly TRBD1 for D (5 bases). This CDR3 spans 15 amino acids. V shed 1 base and J shed 4 bases, with 14 bases lying between them. CDR1 is SGHRS, CDR2 YFSETQ, per germline.

This clonotype was observed a handful of times. The J gene is TRBJ2-1, the V gene TRBV7-6, with TRBD2 identical over 11 bases. The length of the CDR3 is 17 residues. CDR1 is SGHVS and CDR2 is FNYEAQ in the germline V gene. V shed 5 bases and J 4 bases; nucleotides not matched to a gene: 10. Here the CDR3 reads CASSPGTSGSYYNEQFF. DNA of the CDR3: TGTGCCAGCAGCCCCGGGACTAGCGGCAGTTATTACAATGAGCAGTTCTTC.

The genes are TRBV28 and TRBJ1-1; 11 nucleotides agree with TRBD1. Looked up from germline, CDR1 is MDHEN and CDR2 is SYDVKM. This CDR3 comprises 13 residues. V shed 6 bases and J 3 bases; nucleotides not matched to a gene: 0. Here the CDR3 DNA reads TGTGCCAGCAGGGGACAGGGGGACACTGAAGCTTTCTTT. It codes for CASRGQGDTEAFF.

The table lists this clonotype with a few counts. J is TRBJ1-5 and V is TRBV7-9; D unclear. CDR1 and CDR2 (germline): SEHNR, FQNEAQ (reference sequence). The ends were cut back, 5 bases at V and 0 bases at J, with 5 bases in the middle. The CDR3 runs to 13 residues. The CDR3 nucleotides are TGTGCCAGCAGCATTAATAGCAATCAGCCCCAGCATTTT. It translates to CASSINSNQPQHF.

The J gene is TRBJ1-1, the V gene TRBV7-9; D remains ambiguous. Deletions cut 1 base from V and 11 bases from J, with 11 bases between. CDR1 and CDR2 (germline): SEHNR, FQNEAQ (reference sequence). CDR3 length: 12 amino acids. The CDR3 DNA reads TGTGCCAGCAGCTTAGGAGCAGAAGGGGCTTTCTTT. This sequence encodes CASSLGAEGAFF. Full variable domain (rest looked up from reference TRBV7-9 and TRBJ1-1): DTGVSQNPRHKITKRGQNVTFRCDPISEHNRLYWYRQTLGQGPEFLTYFQNEAQLEKSRLLSDRFSAERPKGSFSTLEIQRTEQGDSAMYLCASSLGAEGAFFGQGTRLTVV.